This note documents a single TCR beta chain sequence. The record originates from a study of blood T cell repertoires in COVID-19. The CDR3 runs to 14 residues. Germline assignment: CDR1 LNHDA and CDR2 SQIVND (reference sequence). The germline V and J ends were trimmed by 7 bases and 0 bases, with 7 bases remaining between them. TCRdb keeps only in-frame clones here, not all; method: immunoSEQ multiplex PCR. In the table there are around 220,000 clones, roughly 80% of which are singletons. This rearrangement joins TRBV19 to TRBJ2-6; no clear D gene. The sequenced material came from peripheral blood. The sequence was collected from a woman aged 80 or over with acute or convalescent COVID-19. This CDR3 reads CASTQTSGANVLTF. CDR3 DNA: TGTGCCAGTACACAAACCTCTGGGGCCAACGTCCTGACTTTC.